This note documents a single TCR beta chain sequence. Its cognate antigen has yet to be identified. Nothing much larger sits one base from this clone, and base qualities are not available. TCRbeta CDR3 regions were amplified from genomic DNA by means of the immunoSEQ Assay, a bias-controlled multiplex PCR. In the authors' own workflow: Nucleated cell counts per sample were estimated from amplification of reference gene primers within the assay. To quantify the absolute abundance of each unique TCRbeta CDR3 rearrangement, sequence reads were collapsed and filtered. For each sample, productive Simpson clonality was calculated as the square root of Simpson's diversity index across productive rearrangements. Held by TCRdb, this immuneACCESS table contains in-frame sequences only and omits some clones. Under half of the omission traces to an unresolved V gene where checked; the cause of the rest is unknown. V and J calls plus clone size are reproduced from that table; the DNA served to infer D and trimming. Across this sample there are about 160,000 clones, with 82% seen only once. The ten top clones hold 15% of the sample.

Whole blood was collected in K2EDTA tubes by collaborating institutions according to the institutions' own protocols. Collaborator samples were shipped for TCRbeta analysis as frozen whole blood, isolated PBMCs, or DNA extracted from either sample type. The data originate from a study of blood T cell repertoires in COVID-19 (TCRdb year 2020). A note on the overall study: The collaborator samples originated in the United States, Italy and Spain and spanned the acute and convalescent phases of COVID-19. The prospective study material was composed of cDNA or gDNA derived from T cells, B-cell-depleted T cells, or PBMCs. The dataset comprised deeply sampled blood TCRbeta repertoires from subjects exposed to, actively infected with, or recovered from COVID-19. The repertoires were made available in a free public database intended to serve as a resource for research on the immune response to SARS-CoV-2. Samples came from the ongoing ImmuneRACE study (first 160 participants) plus 1,254 subjects from 6 global collaborators. Sample metadata almost always included a de-identified subject ID, COVID-19 status, age in years and sex. Where available, HLA class I and class II types were obtained from metadata supplied by the sample provider rather than from assay-based typing. Points the paper makes about the study in general: The amount of clinical and demographic metadata varied by source and participant and was provided uncurated.

For this chain, trimming is 3 bases at the V end and 6 bases at the J end, and the number of junction bases without a gene match is 8. The CDR3 sequence holds 15 residues, the cysteine and phenylalanine included. Only the CDR3 region is kept as DNA, spanning 45 bases read in frame from base 1. The germline V gene (reference sequence) specifies LNHDA as CDR1 and SQIVND as CDR2. The receptor chain draws on TRBV19 and TRBJ2-1, and TRBD2 aligns with 7 junction nucleotides. The sequencing input was peripheral blood. The source is a human donor with acute or convalescent COVID-19. The donor label of this sample is uncertain. In nucleotides, the sequence is TGTGCCAGTAGTATGGGAGGGGCCCTTTCCAATGAGCAGTTCTTC. Translated, it reads CASSMGGALSNEQFF.